This passage covers 2 T cell receptor beta chains from one sample sequenced in a study of spatial heterogeneity in lung cancer. Study observations and caveats: Mutation counts in tumors were tracked by counts of expanded intratumoral alpha and beta TCRs.

TCRdb ran MiXCR on the 5' RACE reads and lists one entry per CDR3 protein. The sample includes fewer than 7,500 distinct CDR3 sequences, 15% to 20% of them seen just once. Documented time point: sample taken at primary tumor resection. Antigen specificity for these receptors is unknown. The source material was lung tumor tissue, sampled at surgery. The source is a female donor with early-stage non-small cell lung cancer.

The chain joins TRBV5-1 to TRBJ2-7, with D perhaps matching TRBD1 (5 bases). The CDR3 length is 15 residues. Trimming pared 7 bases from V and 2 bases from J, leaving 19 bases between. CDR1 and CDR2 (germline): SGHRS, YFSETQ. CDR3 nucleotides: TGCGCCAGCGGCCCAGGTAATCCAGGGACCTACGAGCAGTACTTC. This sequence encodes CASGPGNPGTYEQYF.

The chain couples TRBV12-3 or TRBV12-4 to TRBJ1-1; 7 bases are shared with TRBD1. The CDR3 extends over 16 amino acids. V shed 2 bases, J shed 4 bases, and the junction held 10 bases outside the gene matches. The CDR3 DNA sequence: TGTGCCAGCAGTTTACCCTCCAGGGGGATCAGCACTGAAGCTTTCTTT. Translation: CASSLPSRGISTEAFF.